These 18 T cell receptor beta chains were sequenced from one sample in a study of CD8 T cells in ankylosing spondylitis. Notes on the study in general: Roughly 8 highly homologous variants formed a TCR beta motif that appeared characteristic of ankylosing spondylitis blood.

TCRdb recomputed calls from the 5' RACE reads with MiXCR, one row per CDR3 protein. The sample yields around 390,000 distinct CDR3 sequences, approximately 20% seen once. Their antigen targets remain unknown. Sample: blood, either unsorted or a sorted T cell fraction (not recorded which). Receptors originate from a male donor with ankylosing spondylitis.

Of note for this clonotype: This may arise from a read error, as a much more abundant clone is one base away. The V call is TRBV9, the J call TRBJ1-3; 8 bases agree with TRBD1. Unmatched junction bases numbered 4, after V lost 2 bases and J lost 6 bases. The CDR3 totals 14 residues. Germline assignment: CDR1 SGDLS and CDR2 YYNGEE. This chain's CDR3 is CASSVWGQENTIYF. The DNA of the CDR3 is TGTGCCAGCAGCGTCTGGGGACAGGAAAACACCATATATTTT.

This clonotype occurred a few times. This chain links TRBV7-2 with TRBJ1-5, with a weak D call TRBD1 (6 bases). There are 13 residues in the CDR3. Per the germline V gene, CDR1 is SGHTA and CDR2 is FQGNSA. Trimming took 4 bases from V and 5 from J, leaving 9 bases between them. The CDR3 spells CASSSDRYQPQHF. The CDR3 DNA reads TGTGCCAGCAGCTCGGACAGATATCAGCCCCAGCATTTT.

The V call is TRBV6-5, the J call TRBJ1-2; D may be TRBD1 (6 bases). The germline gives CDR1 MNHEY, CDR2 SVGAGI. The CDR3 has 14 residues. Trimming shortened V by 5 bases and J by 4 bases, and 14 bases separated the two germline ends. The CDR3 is CASSTVGQTYGYTF. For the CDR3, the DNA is TGTGCCAGCAGTACTGTAGGACAGACCTATGGCTACACCTTC.

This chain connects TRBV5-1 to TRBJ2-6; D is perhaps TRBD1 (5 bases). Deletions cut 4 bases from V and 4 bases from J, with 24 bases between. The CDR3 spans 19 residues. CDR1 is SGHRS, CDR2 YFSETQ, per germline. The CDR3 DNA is TGCGCCAGCAGCCCAGACAGAGGCCAAAATTTGGTAGGGGCCAACGTCCTGACTTTC. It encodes CASSPDRGQNLVGANVLTF.

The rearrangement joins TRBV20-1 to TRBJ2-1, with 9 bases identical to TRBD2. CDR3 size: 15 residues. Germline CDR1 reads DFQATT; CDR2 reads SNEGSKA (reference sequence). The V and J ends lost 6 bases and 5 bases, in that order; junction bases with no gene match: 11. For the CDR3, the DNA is TGCAGTGCCGCGTTCGGCGGGAGGGGGAACAATGAGCAGTTCTTC. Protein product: CSAAFGGRGNNEQFF.

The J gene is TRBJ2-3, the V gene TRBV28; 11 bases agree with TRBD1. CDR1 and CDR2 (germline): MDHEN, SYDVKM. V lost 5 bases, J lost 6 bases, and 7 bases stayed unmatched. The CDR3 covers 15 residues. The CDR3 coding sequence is TGTGCCAGCAGTCGTGCGGGACAGGGGGAGGATACGCAGTATTTT. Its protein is CASSRAGQGEDTQYF.

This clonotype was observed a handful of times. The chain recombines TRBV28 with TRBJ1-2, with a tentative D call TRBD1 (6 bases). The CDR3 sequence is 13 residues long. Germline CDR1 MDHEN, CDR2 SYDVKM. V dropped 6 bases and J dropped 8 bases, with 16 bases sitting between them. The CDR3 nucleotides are TGTGCCAGCAGACTAGGGGGGAGGATCGGCTACACCTTC. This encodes CASRLGGRIGYTF.

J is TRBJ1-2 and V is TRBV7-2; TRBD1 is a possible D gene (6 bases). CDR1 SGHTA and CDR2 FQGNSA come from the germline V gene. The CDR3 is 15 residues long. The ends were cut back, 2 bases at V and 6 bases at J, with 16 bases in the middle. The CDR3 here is CASSLNTGFWNGYTF. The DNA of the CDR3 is TGTGCCAGCAGCTTAAATACAGGGTTTTGGAATGGCTACACCTTC.

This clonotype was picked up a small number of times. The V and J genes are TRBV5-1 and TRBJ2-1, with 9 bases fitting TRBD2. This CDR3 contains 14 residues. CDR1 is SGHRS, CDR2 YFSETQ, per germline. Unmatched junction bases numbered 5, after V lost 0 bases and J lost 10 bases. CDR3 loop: CASSLVSGRTEQFF. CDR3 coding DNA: TGCGCCAGCAGCTTGGTTAGCGGGAGAACCGAGCAGTTCTTC.

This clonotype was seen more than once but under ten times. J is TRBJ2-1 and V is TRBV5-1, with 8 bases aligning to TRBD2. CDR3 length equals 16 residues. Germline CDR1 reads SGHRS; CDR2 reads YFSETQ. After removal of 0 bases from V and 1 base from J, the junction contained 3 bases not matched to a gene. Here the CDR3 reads CASSLDTGGSYNEQFF. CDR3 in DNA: TGCGCCAGCAGCTTGGATACGGGAGGGTCCTACAATGAGCAGTTCTTC.

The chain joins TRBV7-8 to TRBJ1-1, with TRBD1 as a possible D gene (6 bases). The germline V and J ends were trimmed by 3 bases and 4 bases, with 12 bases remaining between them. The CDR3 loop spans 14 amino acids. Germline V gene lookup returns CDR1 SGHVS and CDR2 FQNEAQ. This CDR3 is CASSLDRFLTEAFF. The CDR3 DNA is TGTGCCAGCAGCTTGGACAGATTTCTCACTGAAGCTTTCTTT.

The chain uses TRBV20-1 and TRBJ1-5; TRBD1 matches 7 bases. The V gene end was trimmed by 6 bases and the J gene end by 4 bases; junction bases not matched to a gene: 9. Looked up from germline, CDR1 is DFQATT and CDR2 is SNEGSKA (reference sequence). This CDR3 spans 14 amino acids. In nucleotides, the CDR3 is TGCAGTGCCCGGAACAGGGGAGGGAATCAGCCCCAGCATTTT. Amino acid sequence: CSARNRGGNQPQHF.

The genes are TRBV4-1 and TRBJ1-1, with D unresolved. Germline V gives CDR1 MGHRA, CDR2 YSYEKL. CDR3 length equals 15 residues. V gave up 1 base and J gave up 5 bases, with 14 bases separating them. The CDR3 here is CASSQGSRVETEAFF. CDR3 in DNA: TGCGCCAGCAGCCAAGGCTCTCGGGTAGAAACTGAAGCTTTCTTT.

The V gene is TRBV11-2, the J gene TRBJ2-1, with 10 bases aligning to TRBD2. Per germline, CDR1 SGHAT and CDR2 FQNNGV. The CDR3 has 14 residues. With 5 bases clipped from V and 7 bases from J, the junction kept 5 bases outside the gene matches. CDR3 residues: CASSQAGGLNEQFF. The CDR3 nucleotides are TGTGCCAGCAGCCAAGCGGGGGGGTTGAATGAGCAGTTCTTC.

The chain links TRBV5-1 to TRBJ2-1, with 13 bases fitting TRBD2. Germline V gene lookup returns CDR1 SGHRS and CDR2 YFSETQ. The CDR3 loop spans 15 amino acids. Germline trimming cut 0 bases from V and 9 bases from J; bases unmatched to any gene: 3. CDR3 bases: TGCGCCAGCAGCTTGGGGACTAGCGGGAGTGGTGAGCAGTTCTTC. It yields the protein CASSLGTSGSGEQFF.

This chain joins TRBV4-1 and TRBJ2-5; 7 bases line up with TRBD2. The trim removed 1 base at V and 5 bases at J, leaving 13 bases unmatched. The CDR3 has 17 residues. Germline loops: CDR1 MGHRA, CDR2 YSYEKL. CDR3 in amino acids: CASSQGSGRGKGETQYF. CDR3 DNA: TGCGCCAGCAGCCAAGGTAGCGGGCGGGGAAAAGGGGAGACCCAGTACTTC.

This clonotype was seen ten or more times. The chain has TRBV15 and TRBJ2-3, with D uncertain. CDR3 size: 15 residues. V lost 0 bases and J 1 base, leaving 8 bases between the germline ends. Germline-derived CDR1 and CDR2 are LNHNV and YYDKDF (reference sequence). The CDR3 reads CATSRDLGGTDTQYF. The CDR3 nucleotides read TGTGCCACCAGCAGAGATTTAGGAGGCACAGATACGCAGTATTTT.

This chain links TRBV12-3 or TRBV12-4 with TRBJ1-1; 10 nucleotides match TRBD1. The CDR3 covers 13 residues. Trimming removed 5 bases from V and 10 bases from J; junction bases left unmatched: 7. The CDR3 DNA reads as TGTGCCAGCAGTCAAAATCGGGACAGGGGAGCTTTCTTT. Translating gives CASSQNRDRGAFF.